This is a list of T cell receptor beta chains from one sample in a study of spatial heterogeneity in lung cancer. Via MiXCR, TCRdb re-called the 5' RACE reads, giving one row per CDR3 protein. The repertoire holds about 82,000 distinct CDR3 sequences, around 12% seen once, with approximately 4.6% in the top ten. The sequences come from PBMCs, collected at surgery. These receptors came from a male donor with early-stage non-small cell lung cancer. CDR3s include the opening cysteine and the closing phenylalanine or tryptophan. D genes are given only for firm matches. The size field is filled for only some rows; it gives once, few, many or a size class.

CDR3aa | CDR3nt | abundance | j_gene | v_gene | d_gene
CASSLNGLNTGELFF | TGTGCCAGCAGCTTGAACGGACTGAACACCGGGGAGCTGTTTTTT | . | TRBJ2-2 | TRBV7-2 | .
CASSASKVGEQYF | TGTGCCAGCAGCGCCTCTAAGGTGGGCGAGCAGTACTTC | . | TRBJ2-7 | TRBV9 | .
CASSEFRDGQETQYF | TGTGCCAGCAGTGAATTTAGGGACGGCCAAGAGACCCAGTACTTC | . | TRBJ2-5 | TRBV6-1 | .
CASSHYGRAGGNEQFF | TGCGCCAGCAGCCACTACGGGAGGGCAGGGGGGAATGAGCAGTTCTTC | . | TRBJ2-1 | TRBV4-1 | .
CASSLEVEQFF | TGTGCCAGCAGTTTAGAGGTTGAGCAGTTCTTC | few | TRBJ2-1 | TRBV28 | .
CASSLGLAGEYEQYF | TGCGCCAGCAGCCTCGGACTAGCGGGAGAATACGAGCAGTACTTC | . | TRBJ2-7 | TRBV4-1 | TRBD2
CASSKGRGRKITDTQYF | TGTGCCAGCAGCAAAGGGCGGGGGCGGAAAATCACAGATACGCAGTATTTT | . | TRBJ2-3 | TRBV21-1 | .
CASTSGYQETQYF | TGTGCCAGCACCTCAGGGTACCAAGAGACCCAGTACTTC | few | TRBJ2-5 | TRBV12-3/TRBV12-4 | .
CASSILAGGHNEQFF | TGTGCCAGTAGTATTCTAGCGGGAGGCCACAATGAGCAGTTCTTC | few | TRBJ2-1 | TRBV19 | TRBD2
CASSILRDRAALF | TGTGCCAGCAGCATCCTCCGGGACAGGGCTGCGCTCTTC | . | TRBJ2-1 | TRBV12-3/TRBV12-4 | TRBD1
CAINDSGGRSSGANVLTF | TGTGCCATCAATGATAGCGGGGGCCGGTCCTCTGGGGCCAACGTCCTGACTTTC | many | TRBJ2-6 | TRBV10-3 | TRBD2
CASSPTSGSTDTQYF | TGTGCCAGCAGCCCTACTAGCGGCAGCACAGATACGCAGTATTTT | few | TRBJ2-3 | TRBV7-3 | TRBD2
CASNRDGVDIQYF | TGTGCCAGCAATCGGGACGGAGTGGACATTCAGTACTTC | . | TRBJ2-4 | TRBV6-1 | .
CATSRDPTSTAGELFF | TGTGCCACCAGCAGAGATCCGACTAGCACTGCCGGGGAGCTGTTTTTT | . | TRBJ2-2 | TRBV15 | TRBD2
CASSQGPTRKQFF | TGTGCCAGCAGCCAAGGACCAACGAGGAAGCAGTTCTTC | . | TRBJ2-1 | TRBV14 | .
CASSYGRFTDTQYF | TGTGCCAGCAGCTACGGAAGATTCACAGATACGCAGTATTTT | . | TRBJ2-3 | TRBV6-5 | .
CASSLAPGPRDEQFF | TGTGCCAGCAGCTTAGCACCGGGACCCCGAGATGAGCAGTTCTTC | . | TRBJ2-1 | TRBV7-6 | .
CASRTSGGETQYF | TGCGCCAGCCGGACTAGCGGGGGAGAGACCCAGTACTTC | . | TRBJ2-5 | TRBV5-1 | TRBD2
CSARSGNANEKLFF | TGCAGTGCTAGATCCGGGAACGCTAATGAAAAACTGTTTTTT | few | TRBJ1-4 | TRBV20-1 | .
CSVSLGGSYGYTF | TGCAGCGTTTCCCTGGGGGGGAGCTATGGCTACACCTTC | . | TRBJ1-2 | TRBV29-1 | .
CASSPGQWSEKLFF | TGTGCCAGCAGCCCCGGACAGTGGAGTGAAAAACTGTTTTTT | . | TRBJ1-4 | TRBV7-9 | .